This T cell receptor beta chain originates from a study of memory B cells and T cells in multiple sclerosis. Study results and caveats: Compartments had unequal clone-set sizes, affecting shared clonotype counts.

For this clone: Antigen unknown.

Data came from immunoSEQ multiplex PCR; TCRdb stores just in-frame clones and leaves some out. This table holds some 14,000 clones, roughly two thirds found once. With V trimmed by 5 bases and J by 9 bases, 13 bases remained unmatched. This CDR3 region has 15 residues. From germline, CDR1 is MRHNA and CDR2 SNTAGT. The chain links TRBV6-4 to TRBJ2-1; 7 bases are shared with TRBD1. This receptor was identified in a human donor with multiple sclerosis. Input material: memory (CD45RO+) CD4+ T cells from blood. The CDR3 spells CASSREGQEGGEQFF. The DNA for the CDR3 is TGTGCCAGCAGTCGAGAAGGACAGGAAGGTGGTGAGCAGTTCTTC.